The 31 T cell receptor beta chains listed next were all sequenced from one sample in a study of identical twins. From the 5' RACE reads, TCRdb called clonotypes with MiXCR, one entry per CDR3 protein. Among about 290,000 distinct CDR3 sequences listed, roughly 9% were seen once. This sample was also put to use in a study of yellow fever vaccine responses in identical twins.

Sequenced sample: CD8+ T cells sorted from blood. These receptors originate from a woman under 30 in good health.

This clonotype was detected ten times or more. The chain links TRBV5-1 to TRBJ2-2, with D hard to call. Germline CDR1 SGHRS, CDR2 YFSETQ. V lost 4 bases and J 8 bases, leaving 12 bases between the germline ends. The CDR3 totals 13 residues. The CDR3 protein is CASSLPKSGELFF. In nucleotides, the CDR3 is TGCGCCAGCAGCCTCCCCAAGTCTGGGGAGCTGTTTTTT.

In its sample, this clonotype was seen many times. This chain connects TRBV28 to TRBJ1-3, with TRBD1 matching over 9 bases. Trimming at V came to 5 bases and at J to 5 bases, leaving 16 bases not matched to a gene. The V gene's germline CDR1 is MDHEN and CDR2 SYDVKM. The CDR3 spans 18 residues. The CDR3 nucleotides read TGTGCCAGCAGTCTATCCAGGCCTCAGGGACAGGGTCGAAACACCATATATTTT. Translation gives CASSLSRPQGQGRNTIYF.

This clonotype was observed many times. The chain uses TRBV27 and TRBJ2-3, with a tentative D call TRBD2 (6 bases). The V end lost 7 bases, the J end lost 4 bases, and 15 bases lay between the germline ends. The CDR3 runs 14 residues. Germline V gene sequence: CDR1 MNHEY, CDR2 SMNVEV (reference sequence). The CDR3 DNA reads TGTGCCAGCAACGGGGCGGGATGGTCAGATACGCAGTATTTT. As protein: CASNGAGWSDTQYF.

V gene TRBV7-8 combines with J gene TRBJ1-5; D is uncertain. The V gene lost 2 bases and the J gene lost 3 bases, with 8 bases spanning the gap. Germline CDR1 is SGHVS and CDR2 is FQNEAQ. This CDR3 is 14 amino acids long. The CDR3 here is CASSLLVTNQPQHF. The CDR3 DNA reads as TGTGCCAGCAGCTTACTCGTCACCAATCAGCCCCAGCATTTT.

This clonotype was detected a few times. CDR3 loop: CASSFSISYEQYF. DNA for the CDR3: TGTGCCAGCAGTTTCTCCATCTCCTACGAGCAGTACTTC. The chain employs TRBV27 and TRBJ2-7; no reliable D call. Germline V gene data show CDR1 as MNHEY and CDR2 as SMNVEV (reference sequence). The CDR3 has 13 amino acids. V was shortened by 3 bases and J by 0 bases, with 6 bases between the two germline ends.

The table lists this clonotype with many counts. V usage is TRBV27 and J usage is TRBJ2-3; D uncertain. The germline gives CDR1 MNHEY, CDR2 SMNVEV (reference sequence). This CDR3 is built from 12 residues. V was cut by 1 base and J by 5 bases, with 4 bases left in between. The CDR3 sequence is CASSLYGDTQYF. The CDR3 DNA reads as TGTGCCAGCAGTTTATACGGAGATACGCAGTATTTT.

In its sample, this clonotype was seen many times. The rearrangement joins TRBV5-1 to TRBJ2-7; D remains ambiguous. Trimming removed 4 bases at V and 0 bases at J, with 8 bases between. CDR1 SGHRS and CDR2 YFSETQ come from the germline V gene. This CDR3 has 13 residues. CDR3 sequence (DNA): TGCGCCAGCAGCATGGAATTCTCCTACGAGCAGTACTTC. Amino acids: CASSMEFSYEQYF.

This clonotype has more than one count but fewer than ten. This chain joins TRBV28 and TRBJ2-5; a possible D gene is TRBD2 (5 bases). The CDR3 extends over 14 amino acids. The germline V gene has CDR1 MDHEN and CDR2 SYDVKM. Trimming removed 5 bases from V and 2 bases from J, with 12 bases in between. CDR3 region: CASSPTAEQETQYF. CDR3 DNA: TGTGCCAGCAGTCCCACAGCGGAACAAGAGACCCAGTACTTC.

This clonotype was found many times. The V call is TRBV10-3, the J call TRBJ2-5; D possibly uses TRBD1 or TRBD2 (6 bases each). This CDR3 comprises 17 residues. V lost 1 base and J lost 2, with 17 bases in between. CDR1 and CDR2 from the germline V gene are ENHRY and SYGVKD. The CDR3 DNA is TGTGCCATCAGTGAGTTACCCGGCGGGACAAAACAAGAGACCCAGTACTTC. Its translation: CAISELPGGTKQETQYF.

This clonotype was counted many times. This chain joins TRBV12-3 or TRBV12-4 and TRBJ2-1; no clear D gene. This CDR3 has 13 amino acids. V lost 5 bases and J lost 10, with 15 bases in between. The CDR3 nucleotides are TGTGCCAGCAGTCACCCCTTCTACCGGGAGCAGTTCTTC. This gives the protein CASSHPFYREQFF.

This clonotype was counted between two and nine times. CDR3 region: CSAMWDFTGELFF. For the CDR3, the DNA is TGCAGTGCTATGTGGGACTTCACCGGGGAGCTGTTTTTT. The chain links TRBV20-1 to TRBJ2-2, with D possibly being TRBD2 (6 bases). This CDR3 contains 13 residues. Trimming cost V 4 bases and J 4 bases, with 10 bases left between them. Germline V lookup: CDR1 DFQATT, CDR2 SNEGSKA (reference sequence).

The chain is built from TRBV3-1 and TRBJ2-7, with 8 bases aligning to TRBD1. The germline gives CDR1 LGHDT, CDR2 YNNKEL (reference sequence). V lost 3 bases to trimming and J lost 2 bases; unmatched junction nucleotides: 6. This CDR3 spans 15 amino acids. CDR3 sequence: CASSHLWTGTYEQYF. The CDR3 DNA is TGTGCCAGCAGCCACCTTTGGACAGGGACCTACGAGCAGTACTTC.

The table lists this clonotype with many counts. This rearrangement joins TRBV12-3 or TRBV12-4 to TRBJ1-2; TRBD1 might be the D (5 bases). The CDR3 length is 13 residues. Trimming took off 3 bases at V and 4 bases at J, with 9 bases between the two ends. CDR3 coding DNA: TGTGCCAGCAGTTTGAAGGGGACCTATGGCTACACCTTC. It codes for CASSLKGTYGYTF.

This clonotype was seen only a few times. CDR3 protein: CASSGNPFLQSNTEAFF. CDR3 in DNA: TGTGCCAGCAGTGGGAACCCGTTCCTACAGTCAAACACTGAAGCTTTCTTT. This chain links TRBV2 with TRBJ1-1; no clear D gene. With 4 bases removed from V and 2 bases from J, the gap between germline ends came to 20 bases. Looked up from germline, CDR1 is SNHLY and CDR2 is FYNNEI. This CDR3 is built from 17 residues. Using reference TRBV2 and TRBJ1-1 for the parts outside the CDR3, the full variable domain is EPEVTQTPSHQVTQMGQEVILRCVPISNHLYFYWYRQILGQKVEFLVSFYNNEISEKSEIFDDQFSVERPDGSNFTLKIRSTKLEDSAMYFCASSGNPFLQSNTEAFFGQGTRLTVV.

This clonotype was seen more than once but under ten times. The V gene is TRBV6-5, the J gene TRBJ1-2, with unresolved D. Germline CDR1 and CDR2: MNHEY and SVGAGI. Deletions cut 5 bases from V and 4 bases from J, with 8 bases between. The CDR3 is 12 amino acids. The CDR3 DNA follows: TGTGCCAGCAGTAAACGGCCCTATGGCTACACCTTC. This sequence encodes CASSKRPYGYTF.

This clonotype was seen at least ten times. CDR3 bases: TGCAGTGCTAGTCGGCGGGGGGGCATCTCCTACAATGAGCAGTTCTTC. Translation: CSASRRGGISYNEQFF. The chain recombines TRBV20-1 with TRBJ2-1, with TRBD2 identical over 9 bases. CDR1 and CDR2 from the germline V gene are DFQATT and SNEGSKA (reference sequence). This CDR3 is built from 16 residues. Trimming took 3 bases from V and 0 from J; bases not matched to a gene: 6.

J is TRBJ2-5 and V is TRBV30, with a weak D call TRBD2 (5 bases). CDR3 length: 13 amino acids. Germline CDR1 is GTSNPN and CDR2 is SVGIG (reference sequence). Trimming removed 4 bases from V and 4 bases from J, with 13 bases in between. The CDR3 sequence is CAWTRGSGETQYF. CDR3 nucleotide sequence: TGTGCCTGGACGCGAGGGTCCGGAGAGACCCAGTACTTC.

J is TRBJ2-3 and V is TRBV7-9; D possibly uses TRBD1 or TRBD2 (6 bases each). This CDR3 region has 14 residues. V was cut by 3 bases and J by 6 bases, with 13 bases left in between. Germline lookup yields CDR1 SEHNR and CDR2 FQNEAQ (reference sequence). This CDR3 is CASSFRGPVDTQYF. CDR3 coding DNA: TGTGCCAGCAGCTTCCGGGGGCCAGTCGATACGCAGTATTTT. The entire variable domain, with the rest obtained from reference TRBV7-9 and TRBJ2-3, is as follows: DTGVSQNPRHKITKRGQNVTFRCDPISEHNRLYWYRQTLGQGPEFLTYFQNEAQLEKSRLLSDRFSAERPKGSFSTLEIQRTEQGDSAMYLCASSFRGPVDTQYFGPGTRLTVL.

The V gene is TRBV27, the J gene TRBJ1-1; D is unclear. This CDR3 is built from 14 residues. V shed 0 bases and J shed 6 bases, with 11 bases lying between them. CDR1 is MNHEY, CDR2 SMNVEV, per germline (reference sequence). In DNA form, the CDR3 reads TGTGCCAGCAGTTTATCCCCGGGGATTTCTGAAGCTTTCTTT. Amino acids: CASSLSPGISEAFF.

This clonotype showed up many times. The V gene is TRBV20-1, the J gene TRBJ2-1, with no clear D. Germline V gene lookup returns CDR1 DFQATT and CDR2 SNEGSKA (reference sequence). This CDR3 spans 13 amino acids. The V end was cut by 6 bases, the J end by 4 bases, with 13 bases between. The CDR3 region is CSAVDKRYNEQFF. The CDR3 bases are TGCAGTGCAGTAGACAAAAGATACAATGAGCAGTTCTTC.

The table lists this clonotype with a few counts. V is TRBV6-5 and J is TRBJ2-1; no reliable D call. The V end was cut by 6 bases, the J end by 5 bases, with 17 bases between. The CDR3 extends over 15 amino acids. From germline, CDR1 is MNHEY and CDR2 SVGAGI. The DNA of the CDR3 is TGTGCCAGCAGCTATCCACTCTCGGGCGACAATGAGCAGTTCTTC. As protein: CASSYPLSGDNEQFF.

Points on this clonotype: With a much larger clone just one base away, this may be a read error. The CDR3 DNA follows: TGCTGTGCTAGAGATCGGGACGGGTTCGGGCGGGAGCTCTACGAGCAGTACTTC. This sequence encodes CCARDRDGFGRELYEQYF. V gene TRBV20-1 combines with J gene TRBJ2-7, with 7 bases that match TRBD2. The CDR3 loop spans 18 amino acids. The germline gives CDR1 DFQATT, CDR2 SNEGSKA (reference sequence).

This clonotype has ten or more counts. The rearrangement joins TRBV4-3 to TRBJ2-7; D is possibly TRBD1 (5 bases). Between the trimmed V and J ends, which lost 3 bases and 5 bases, there was a span of 17 bases. The germline gives CDR1 LGHNA, CDR2 YSLEER. This CDR3 contains 15 residues. CDR3 loop: CASSHTSGTGDEQYF. As DNA, the CDR3 is TGCGCCAGCAGCCATACTTCAGGCACAGGCGACGAGCAGTACTTC.

The V call is TRBV5-1, the J call TRBJ2-5, with 14 bases identical to TRBD2. This CDR3 comprises 18 residues. Germline V CDR1 and CDR2: SGHRS, YFSETQ. Unmatched junction bases numbered 6, after V lost 0 bases and J lost 2 bases. The CDR3 bases are TGCGCCAGCAGCTTGGGACTAGCGGGGGGGCTATGGCAAGAGACCCAGTACTTC. Its protein is CASSLGLAGGLWQETQYF.

This clonotype was detected ten times or more. DNA of the CDR3: TGTGCCTGGAGTGATCTAGGACGGACTCCCGGGGGAAAACTGTTTTTT. Its protein product is CAWSDLGRTPGGKLFF. The genes are TRBV30 and TRBJ1-4, with D tentatively TRBD1 (5 bases). V was shortened by 1 base and J by 10 bases, with 22 bases between the two germline ends. The CDR3 totals 16 residues. The germline V gene encodes CDR1 GTSNPN and CDR2 SVGIG (reference sequence).

This clonotype has a count of ten or more. The chain employs TRBV14 and TRBJ2-5, with 9 bases aligning to TRBD1. Germline V gives CDR1 SGHDN, CDR2 FVKESK. The V gene end was trimmed by 3 bases and the J gene end by 5 bases; junction bases not matched to a gene: 4. This CDR3 has 14 amino acids. The CDR3 bases are TGTGCCAGCAGCCAGGGACAGGGAACCGAGACCCAGTACTTC. As protein: CASSQGQGTETQYF.

This clonotype has at least ten counts. This chain connects TRBV15 to TRBJ1-1; D uncertain. The germline V and J ends were trimmed by 5 bases and 1 base, with 5 bases remaining between them. The V gene's germline CDR1 is LNHNV and CDR2 YYDKDF (reference sequence). CDR3 length: 12 amino acids. The CDR3 DNA sequence: TGTGCCACCAGCCGATGGAACACTGAAGCTTTCTTT. Residues: CATSRWNTEAFF.

There are many counts of this clonotype. The chain employs TRBV29-1 and TRBJ2-2; D unresolved. V lost 5 bases, J lost 6 bases, and 7 bases lay in between. This CDR3 spans 11 amino acids. Per the germline V gene, CDR1 is SQVTM and CDR2 is ANQGSEA. CDR3 amino acids: CSVRASGELFF. DNA for the CDR3: TGCAGCGTTCGGGCATCCGGGGAGCTGTTTTTT.

This clonotype was counted a few times. The J gene is TRBJ1-2, the V gene TRBV10-3; a weak D match, TRBD1 (5 bases). CDR1 ENHRY and CDR2 SYGVKD come from the germline V gene. The CDR3 spans 17 residues. The V end lost 3 bases, the J end lost 0 bases, and 17 bases lay between the germline ends. This CDR3 is CAISDIEGRLPNYGYTF. In DNA, the CDR3 is TGTGCCATCAGTGATATTGAGGGGCGTTTACCTAACTATGGCTACACCTTC.

The table lists this clonotype with a few counts. The chain employs TRBV6-1 and TRBJ2-5, with D possibly TRBD2 on 5 matching bases. This CDR3 comprises 12 residues. CDR1 is MNHNS and CDR2 is SASEGT in the germline V gene. V dropped 6 bases and J dropped 5 bases, with 10 bases sitting between them. The CDR3 spells CASSVSGETQYF. The DNA of the CDR3 is TGTGCCAGCAGCGTTTCGGGGGAGACCCAGTACTTC.

This clonotype was found a few times. The J gene is TRBJ2-1, the V gene TRBV30; D remains unclear. V lost 0 bases and J 4 bases, leaving 10 bases between the germline ends. The CDR3 is made up of 14 amino acids. Looked up from germline, CDR1 is GTSNPN and CDR2 is SVGIG (reference sequence). The CDR3 region has the DNA TGTGCCTGGAGTGTACGGCAACAGTACAATGAGCAGTTCTTC. Translation gives CAWSVRQQYNEQFF. The full variable domain, in which reference TRBV30 and TRBJ2-1 provide the parts outside the CDR3, is SQTIHQWPATLVQPVGSPLSLECTVEGTSNPNLYWYRQAAGRGLQLLFYSVGIGQISSEVPQNLSASRPQDRQFILSSKKLLLSDSGFYLCAWSVRQQYNEQFFGPGTRLTVL.